These 20 T cell receptor beta chains were all obtained from the same sample, sequenced in a study of blood T cell repertoires in COVID-19. Generated by immunoSEQ multiplex PCR, the TCRdb table keeps only in-frame clones and is missing some. The table includes about 310,000 clones, about 90% detected once. The sequenced sample consisted of peripheral blood. The receptors here all came from a woman between 45 and 65 years old who had recovered from COVID-19.

V gene TRBV18 combines with J gene TRBJ2-7, with 10 bases matching TRBD1. The CDR3 runs 16 residues. The V and J ends lost 4 bases and 6 bases, in that order; junction bases with no gene match: 12. Germline CDR1 KGHSH, CDR2 LQKENI. In DNA form, the CDR3 reads TGTGCCAGCTCACTCACGGGACCGGGACAGGGGACCGAGCAGTACTTC. Its protein is CASSLTGPGQGTEQYF.

This chain connects TRBV20-1 to TRBJ2-7, with D perhaps TRBD2 (6 bases). Germline loops: CDR1 DFQATT, CDR2 SNEGSKA (reference sequence). The CDR3 length is 13 residues. With 3 bases removed from V and 1 base from J, the gap between germline ends came to 10 bases. CDR3 DNA: TGCAGTGCTAGTGGGGAGGTATCCTACGAGCAGTACTTC. Protein: CSASGEVSYEQYF.

The CDR3: CASKGSVGTNTGELFF. The DNA of the CDR3 is TGCGCCAGCAAGGGGTCGGTAGGGACGAACACCGGGGAGCTGTTTTTT. The chain has TRBV5-1 and TRBJ2-2, with D possibly being TRBD1 (5 bases). The CDR3 consists of 16 residues. Looked up from germline, CDR1 is SGHRS and CDR2 is YFSETQ. Trimming shortened V by 6 bases and J by 0 bases, and 15 bases separated the two germline ends. The variable domain in full, with the rest retrieved from reference TRBV5-1 and TRBJ2-2, is KAGVTQTPRYLIKTRGQQVTLSCSPISGHRSVSWYQQTPGQGLQFLFEYFSETQRNKGNFPGRFSGRQFSNSRSEMNVSTLELGDSALYLCASKGSVGTNTGELFFGEGSRLTVL.

The rearrangement joins TRBV5-5 to TRBJ1-1; 7 positions match TRBD1. CDR3 length: 16 amino acids. The J segment lost 0 bases and the V segment lost 5 bases, leaving 10 bases of the junction unmatched. CDR1 and CDR2 from the germline V gene are SGHKS and YYEKEE (reference sequence). The CDR3 protein is CASSQRDRPVNTEAFF. The DNA for the CDR3 is TGTGCCAGCAGTCAACGGGACAGACCAGTGAACACTGAAGCTTTCTTT.

The rearrangement links TRBV7-2 to TRBJ2-7, with D possibly TRBD1 on 6 matching bases. Between the trimmed V and J ends, which lost 3 bases and 2 bases, there was a span of 8 bases. The length of the CDR3 is 13 residues. Germline V gene lookup returns CDR1 SGHTA and CDR2 FQGNSA. The chain's CDR3 is CASSLRDTYEQYF. The DNA for the CDR3 is TGTGCCAGCAGCTTGAGGGACACCTACGAGCAGTACTTC.

The V call is TRBV14, the J call TRBJ2-1; maybe TRBD1 (5 bases). V was cut by 2 bases and J by 6 bases, with 17 bases left in between. CDR1 is SGHDN, CDR2 FVKESK, per germline. The CDR3 is 16 amino acids. CDR3 nucleotide sequence: TGTGCCAGCAGCCAACTAGGGGTCCTAACCTTCAATGAGCAGTTCTTC. Its protein product is CASSQLGVLTFNEQFF.

This chain connects TRBV7-8 to TRBJ1-5; tentatively, D is TRBD1 (5 bases). The germline V gene has CDR1 SGHVS and CDR2 FQNEAQ. The CDR3 consists of 16 residues. The V end was cut by 1 base, the J end by 6 bases, with 16 bases between. The CDR3 DNA is TGTGCCAGCAGCTTAGTGGACTGGGGGGTGGCTCAGCCCCAGCATTTT. It translates to CASSLVDWGVAQPQHF.

This clone was counted only a few times. The chain uses TRBV19 and TRBJ2-3; 8 nucleotides align to TRBD1. Germline V gene sequence: CDR1 LNHDA, CDR2 SQIVND (reference sequence). This CDR3 has 14 residues. V lost 8 bases, J lost 3 bases, and 7 bases stayed unmatched. Written as DNA, the CDR3 is TGTGCCAGTTGGACAGGGCAGGGTACAGATACGCAGTATTTT. It is translated as CASWTGQGTDTQYF.

This chain links TRBV27 with TRBJ2-2, with 9 bases aligning to TRBD1. V was clipped by 7 bases and J by 8 bases; unmatched bases: 11. CDR1 is MNHEY and CDR2 is SMNVEV in the germline V gene (reference sequence). The CDR3 spans 15 residues. The DNA of the CDR3 is TGTGCCAGCACTCCCCGGGACAGGGATACTGGGGAGCTGTTTTTT. Residues: CASTPRDRDTGELFF.

This chain connects TRBV14 to TRBJ1-6; no reliable D call. CDR1 and CDR2 from the germline V gene are SGHDN and FVKESK. The CDR3 totals 16 residues. V lost 4 bases and J lost 9, with 19 bases in between. CDR3 nucleotide sequence: TGTGCCAGCAGCCCCCTTGGGGAGGGTATTCGTTCACCCCTCCACTTT. Its translation: CASSPLGEGIRSPLHF.

The CDR3 DNA sequence: TGTGCCACGAAACAGGGTTACTCCTACGAGCAGTACTTC. Protein: CATKQGYSYEQYF. This sequence joins TRBV6-5 and TRBJ2-7, with D perhaps TRBD1 (6 bases). Trimming cost V 10 bases and J 0 bases, with 13 bases left between them. The CDR3 length is 13 residues. Germline V CDR1 and CDR2: MNHEY, SVGAGI.

This chain joins TRBV6-2 or TRBV6-3 and TRBJ2-7, with a possible D match to TRBD2 (7 bases). This CDR3 has 15 amino acids. Germline V gives CDR1 MNHEY, CDR2 SVGEGT. Deletions cut 4 bases from V and 2 bases from J, with 15 bases between. The CDR3 DNA is TGTGCCAGCAGTTCGTTGGGGGGGCCAACCTACGAGCAGTACTTC. The encoded protein is CASSSLGGPTYEQYF.

This clone was recorded only once. The rearrangement joins TRBV6-5 to TRBJ2-7; 12 bases are a match to TRBD2. Germline-derived CDR1 and CDR2 are MNHEY and SVGAGI. This CDR3 is 15 amino acids long. V gave up 7 bases and J gave up 3 bases; unmatched junction bases: 7. This chain's CDR3 is CASIPGLAGFYEQYF. The CDR3 nucleotides are TGTGCCAGCATTCCCGGACTAGCGGGATTCTACGAGCAGTACTTC.

V gene TRBV5-4 combines with J gene TRBJ1-3, with unresolved D. This CDR3 is 14 amino acids long. Germline CDR1 reads SGHNT; CDR2 reads YYREEE (reference sequence). The germline V and J ends were trimmed by 6 bases and 0 bases, with 10 bases remaining between them. This CDR3 reads CASMQSGSGNTIYF. In DNA, the CDR3 is TGTGCCAGCATGCAGAGCGGCTCTGGAAACACCATATATTTT. The full variable domain, with the rest looked up from reference TRBV5-4 and TRBJ1-3, is ETGVTQSPTHLIKTRGQQVTLRCSSQSGHNTVSWYQQALGQGPQFIFQYYREEENGRGNFPPRFSGLQFPNYSSELNVNALELDDSALYLCASMQSGSGNTIYFGEGSWLTVV.

This clone has just a few counts. The chain combines TRBV18 with TRBJ2-7; 9 bases align to TRBD1. Germline lookup yields CDR1 KGHSH and CDR2 LQKENI. The CDR3 is 15 amino acids. Unmatched junction bases numbered 7, after V lost 6 bases and J lost 1 base. CDR3 residues: CASSQGTGMSYEQYF. In DNA form, the CDR3 reads TGTGCCAGCTCGCAGGGGACAGGGATGTCCTACGAGCAGTACTTC.

The chain is built from TRBV9 and TRBJ2-1; TRBD2 matches 10 bases. CDR1 and CDR2 (germline): SGDLS, YYNGEE. The V and J ends lost 3 bases and 2 bases, in that order; junction bases with no gene match: 5. This CDR3 has 16 amino acids. CDR3 nucleotide sequence: TGTGCCAGCAGCGACCTAAGCGGGGGGGCCTACAATGAGCAGTTCTTC. Translation gives CASSDLSGGAYNEQFF. Using reference TRBV9 and TRBJ2-1 for the parts outside the CDR3, the full variable domain is DSGVTQTPKHLITATGQRVTLRCSPRSGDLSVYWYQQSLDQGLQFLIQYYNGEERAKGNILERFSAQQFPDLHSELNLSSLELGDSALYFCASSDLSGGAYNEQFFGPGTRLTVL.

The genes are TRBV30 and TRBJ2-5; D is unresolved. From germline, CDR1 is GTSNPN and CDR2 SVGIG (reference sequence). This CDR3 has 13 residues. Trimming took 2 bases from V and 0 from J, leaving 7 bases between them. In nucleotides, the CDR3 is TGTGCCTGGAGTAAATCATACCAAGAGACCCAGTACTTC. This gives the protein CAWSKSYQETQYF.

J is TRBJ1-5 and V is TRBV3-1 (or the pseudogene TRBV3-2), with a tentative D call TRBD1 (6 bases). This CDR3 has 16 residues. Germline values: CDR1 LGHDT, CDR2 YNNKEL (reference sequence). V was trimmed by 2 bases and J by 1 base, leaving 12 bases between them. The DNA of the CDR3 is TGTGCCAGCAGCCAAACGGGGACATCCAGCAATCAGCCCCAGCATTTT. Translation: CASSQTGTSSNQPQHF.

The genes are TRBV6-5 and TRBJ1-6, with unresolved D. V was cut by 2 bases and J by 8 bases, with 13 bases left in between. The CDR3 sequence is 15 residues long. Germline CDR1 reads MNHEY; CDR2 reads SVGAGI. This CDR3 reads CASSYPLDGDSPLHF. CDR3 DNA: TGTGCCAGCAGTTACCCCTTGGACGGGGATTCACCCCTCCACTTT.

Notes on this clone: The sample has other DNA sequences that encode this CDR3 too. This chain uses TRBV19 with TRBJ1-4; 7 bases are shared with TRBD1. Losses at the gene ends were 8 bases for V and 4 bases for J; bases not matched to a gene: 7. The V gene's germline CDR1 is LNHDA and CDR2 SQIVND (reference sequence). CDR3 length: 14 residues. CDR3 protein: CASSRDRDNEKLFF. The CDR3 nucleotides are TGTGCCAGTTCCCGGGACAGAGATAATGAAAAACTGTTTTTT.